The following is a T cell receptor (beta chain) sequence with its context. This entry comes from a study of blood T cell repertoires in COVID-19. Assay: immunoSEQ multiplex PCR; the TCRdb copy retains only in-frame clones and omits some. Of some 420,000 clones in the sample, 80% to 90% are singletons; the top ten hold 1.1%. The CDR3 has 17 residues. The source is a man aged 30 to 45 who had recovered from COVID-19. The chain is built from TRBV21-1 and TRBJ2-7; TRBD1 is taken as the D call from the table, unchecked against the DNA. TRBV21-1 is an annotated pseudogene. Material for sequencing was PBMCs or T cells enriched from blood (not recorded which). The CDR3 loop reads CASSKENYLGQGYEQYF. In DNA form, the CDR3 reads TGTGCCAGCAGCAAAGAAAACTACCTTGGACAGGGTTACGAGCAGTACTTC.